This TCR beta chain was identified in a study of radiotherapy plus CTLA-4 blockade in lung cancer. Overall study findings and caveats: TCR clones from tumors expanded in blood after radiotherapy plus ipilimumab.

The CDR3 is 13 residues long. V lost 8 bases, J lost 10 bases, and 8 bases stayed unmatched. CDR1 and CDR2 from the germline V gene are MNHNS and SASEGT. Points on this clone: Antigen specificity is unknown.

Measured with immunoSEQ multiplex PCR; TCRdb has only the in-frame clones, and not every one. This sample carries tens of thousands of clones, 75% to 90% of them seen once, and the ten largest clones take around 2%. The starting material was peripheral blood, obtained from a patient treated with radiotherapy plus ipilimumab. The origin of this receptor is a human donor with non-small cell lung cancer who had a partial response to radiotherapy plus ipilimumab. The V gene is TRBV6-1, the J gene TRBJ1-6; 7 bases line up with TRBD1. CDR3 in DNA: TGTGCCAGCGTTGGGACAGCACGGTCACCCCTCCACTTT. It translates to CASVGTARSPLHF.